A selection of T cell receptor beta chains follows, all from one sample in a study of neurological immune-mediated disorders. TCRdb reprocessed the 5' RACE reads via MiXCR and lists one record per CDR3 protein. The sample contains under 50,000 distinct CDR3 sequences, around a tenth of which appear only once. Source material: CD4+ T cells from blood. The receptors shown here come from a woman in her thirties with HTLV-1-associated myelopathy (HAM/TSP). Each CDR3 is given with its conserved first and last residue.

v_gene	j_gene	CDR3aa
TRBV5-1	TRBJ1-3	CASNGGDGNTIYF
TRBV29-1	TRBJ2-4	CSVEARRAGAKNIQYF
TRBV3-1	TRBJ1-2	CASSQETMTYGYTF
TRBV5-1	TRBJ1-1	CASTQRGFNTEAFF
TRBV20-1	TRBJ2-2	CSARGSGIGELFF
TRBV7-8	TRBJ1-5	CASSSTIRGPSNQPQHF
TRBV30	TRBJ1-1	CALRTGGMNTEAFF
TRBV10-3	TRBJ2-7	CAISDILAGQVKSYEQYF
TRBV5-1	TRBJ1-2	CASSSGHPTGGYTF
TRBV18	TRBJ1-5	CASRVELNQPQHF
TRBV6-6	TRBJ2-7	CASRTGQAGYEQYF
TRBV20-1	TRBJ2-1	CSAGPGQGPQEQFF
TRBV6-1	TRBJ2-7	CASTTGLTYEQYF
TRBV28	TRBJ2-3	CASSPGGSTDTQYF
TRBV2	TRBJ2-4	CASSDLGLAKNIQYF
TRBV24-1	TRBJ1-2	CATSTGANYGYTF
TRBV5-1	TRBJ2-3	CASTLRTSGVLDTQYF
TRBV5-1	TRBJ1-5	CASSTLGGSNQPQHF
TRBV5-8	TRBJ2-3	CSSSKTRTDTQYF
TRBV20-1	TRBJ1-4	CSASALGVQDEKLFF
TRBV5-1	TRBJ1-1	CASTRQGRTLNTEAFF
TRBV29-1	TRBJ2-2	CSVELPGTVTGELFF
TRBV18	TRBJ2-3	CASSPTPGQGAKDTQYF
TRBV13	TRBJ1-2	CASSSLMGRVSKMSGYTF
TRBV27	TRBJ1-1	CASSFASLGNTEAFF
TRBV7-2	TRBJ2-5	CASSPGGRQETQYF
TRBV2	TRBJ2-1	CASSEYNEQFF
TRBV6-5	TRBJ1-6	CASRQGANYNSPLHF